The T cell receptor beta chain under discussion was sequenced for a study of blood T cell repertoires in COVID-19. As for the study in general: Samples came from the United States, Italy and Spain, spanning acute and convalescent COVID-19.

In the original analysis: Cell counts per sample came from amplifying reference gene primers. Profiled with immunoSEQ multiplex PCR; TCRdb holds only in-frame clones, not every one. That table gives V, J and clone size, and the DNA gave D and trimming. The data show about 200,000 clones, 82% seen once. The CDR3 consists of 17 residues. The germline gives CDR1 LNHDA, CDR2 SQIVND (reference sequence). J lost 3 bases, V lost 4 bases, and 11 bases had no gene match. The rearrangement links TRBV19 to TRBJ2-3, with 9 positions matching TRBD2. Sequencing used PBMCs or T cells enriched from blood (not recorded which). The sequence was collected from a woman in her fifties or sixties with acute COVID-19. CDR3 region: CASSRASGMRWTDTQYF. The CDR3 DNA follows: TGTGCCAGTAGTAGGGCTAGCGGGATGAGGTGGACAGATACGCAGTATTTT.